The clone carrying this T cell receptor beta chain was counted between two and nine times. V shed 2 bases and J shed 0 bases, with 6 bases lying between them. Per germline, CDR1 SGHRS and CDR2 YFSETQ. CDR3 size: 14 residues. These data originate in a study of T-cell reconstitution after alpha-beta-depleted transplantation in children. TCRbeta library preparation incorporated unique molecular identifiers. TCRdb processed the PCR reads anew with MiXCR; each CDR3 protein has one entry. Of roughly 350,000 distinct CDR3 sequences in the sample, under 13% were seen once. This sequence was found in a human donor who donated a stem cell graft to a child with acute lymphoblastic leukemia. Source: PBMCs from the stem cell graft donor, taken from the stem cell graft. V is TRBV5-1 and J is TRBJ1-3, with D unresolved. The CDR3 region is CASSFTSSGNTIYF. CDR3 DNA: TGCGCCAGCAGCTTCACAAGCTCTGGAAACACCATATATTTT. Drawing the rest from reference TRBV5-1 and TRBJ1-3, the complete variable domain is KAGVTQTPRYLIKTRGQQVTLSCSPISGHRSVSWYQQTPGQGLQFLFEYFSETQRNKGNFPGRFSGRQFSNSRSEMNVSTLELGDSALYLCASSFTSSGNTIYFGEGSWLTVV.